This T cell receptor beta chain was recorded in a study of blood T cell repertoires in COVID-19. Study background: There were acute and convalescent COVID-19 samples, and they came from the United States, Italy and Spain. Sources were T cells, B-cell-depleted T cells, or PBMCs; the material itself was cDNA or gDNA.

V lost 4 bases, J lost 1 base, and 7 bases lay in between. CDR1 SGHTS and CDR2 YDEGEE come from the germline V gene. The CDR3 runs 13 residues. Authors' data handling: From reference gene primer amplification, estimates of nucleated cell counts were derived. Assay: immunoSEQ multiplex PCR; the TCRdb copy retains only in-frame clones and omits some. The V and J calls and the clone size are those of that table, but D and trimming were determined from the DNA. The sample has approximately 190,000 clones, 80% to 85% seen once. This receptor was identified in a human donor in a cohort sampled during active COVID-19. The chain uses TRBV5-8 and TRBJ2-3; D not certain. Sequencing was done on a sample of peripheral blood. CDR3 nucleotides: TGTGCCAGCAGCAATCGGGGCACAGATACGCAGTATTTT. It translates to CASSNRGTDTQYF.